Listed below are T cell receptor beta chains from one sample, sequenced in a study of T cells of healthy individuals. TCRdb reprocessed the 5' RACE reads via MiXCR and lists one record per CDR3 protein. The sample contains 90,000 to 100,000 distinct CDR3 sequences, roughly 18% of which appear only once. The receptors shown here come from a human donor in good health. CDR3s include the opening cysteine and the closing phenylalanine or tryptophan. The order of the fields is CDR3 protein, CDR3 DNA, D gene, J gene, V gene, clone size. D genes are given only for firm matches. Some rows mark clone size as missing; the rest say once, few, many or name a class of expanded clone.

CDR3aa: CATSNSSYEQYF; CDR3nt: TGTGCCACTAGTAATAGCTCCTACGAGCAGTACTTC; d_gene: -; j_gene: TRBJ2-7; v_gene: TRBV28; abundance: -
CDR3aa: CASSETSGGYNEQFF; CDR3nt: TGTGCCAGCAGTGAAACTAGCGGGGGCTACAATGAGCAGTTCTTC; d_gene: TRBD2; j_gene: TRBJ2-1; v_gene: TRBV6-4; abundance: -
CDR3aa: CASSVFLGTNEKLFF; CDR3nt: TGTGCCAGCAGCGTTTTTTTAGGCACTAATGAAAAACTGTTTTTT; d_gene: -; j_gene: TRBJ1-4; v_gene: TRBV9; abundance: -
CDR3aa: CASSPSFSNTEAFF; CDR3nt: TGCGCCAGCAGCCCCTCTTTCTCGAACACTGAAGCTTTCTTT; d_gene: -; j_gene: TRBJ1-1; v_gene: TRBV5-1; abundance: -
CDR3aa: CASGADTGELFF; CDR3nt: TGTGCCAGTGGGGCCGACACCGGGGAGCTGTTTTTT; d_gene: -; j_gene: TRBJ2-2; v_gene: TRBV19; abundance: many
CDR3aa: CASTLPTLSEQYF; CDR3nt: TGTGCCAGCACCCTTCCGACCTTGAGCGAGCAGTACTTC; d_gene: -; j_gene: TRBJ2-7; v_gene: TRBV28; abundance: few
CDR3aa: CASSLRLPQPQHF; CDR3nt: TGTGCCAGCAGTTTACGGTTGCCGCAGCCCCAGCATTTT; d_gene: -; j_gene: TRBJ1-5; v_gene: TRBV27; abundance: -
CDR3aa: CASSRTSGASYEQYF; CDR3nt: TGTGCCAGCAGCAGGACTAGCGGGGCCTCCTACGAGCAGTACTTC; d_gene: TRBD2; j_gene: TRBJ2-7; v_gene: TRBV7-3; abundance: -
CDR3aa: CASALDRHYQPQHF; CDR3nt: TGTGCCAGCGCCTTGGACAGGCATTATCAGCCCCAGCATTTT; d_gene: TRBD1; j_gene: TRBJ1-5; v_gene: TRBV28; abundance: few
CDR3aa: CASSIRTALAYEQYF; CDR3nt: TGTGCCAGCAGTATCCGGACAGCCTTAGCCTACGAGCAGTACTTC; d_gene: -; j_gene: TRBJ2-7; v_gene: TRBV5-6; abundance: few